This entry features one TCR beta chain sequence. The CDR3 spans 15 residues. CDR1 SGHRS and CDR2 YFSETQ come from the germline V gene. J was trimmed by 8 bases and V by 3 bases; bases with no gene match: 9. A single record per CDR3 protein comes from TCRdb applying MiXCR to the RT-PCR reads. In the table there are hundreds of thousands of distinct CDR3 sequences, approximately 15% of which are singletons. The material sequenced was memory CD4+ T cells from blood. The chain recombines TRBV5-1 with TRBJ1-2, with 11 bases lining up with TRBD1. This clonotype was sampled from a female donor in good health, serving as a healthy control. The CDR3 loop reads CASSSLGQGAEGYTF. CDR3 in DNA: TGCGCCAGCAGCTCCCTCGGACAGGGGGCAGAGGGCTACACCTTC. Based on the CDR3 plus reference TRBV5-1 and TRBJ1-2, the full variable domain is KAGVTQTPRYLIKTRGQQVTLSCSPISGHRSVSWYQQTPGQGLQFLFEYFSETQRNKGNFPGRFSGRQFSNSRSEMNVSTLELGDSALYLCASSSLGQGAEGYTFGSGTRLTVV.